One sample yielded the 20 T cell receptor beta chains listed below, sequenced in a study of T cells after yellow fever vaccination. MiXCR was run by TCRdb on the 5' RACE reads, yielding one entry per CDR3 protein. The sample lists some 220,000 distinct CDR3 sequences; approximately 3.2% were seen once. The sequencing here drew on CD4+ T cells sorted from PBMCs, taken 10 days after the yellow fever booster vaccination. The receptors stem from a man between 18 and 35 years old who received the YFV17D yellow fever vaccine.

This clonotype has ten or more counts. V and J are TRBV4-2 and TRBJ1-3, with a possible D match to TRBD1 (5 bases). Trimming removed 4 bases at V and 0 bases at J, with 13 bases between. CDR3 size: 16 residues. Germline values: CDR1 LGHNA, CDR2 YNFKEQ. The DNA of the CDR3 is TGTGCCAGCAGCCCCGGAGGGGAGCTCTCTGGAAACACCATATATTTT. Translated: CASSPGGELSGNTIYF.

The chain links TRBV4-1 to TRBJ2-1; D ambiguous. In germline, CDR1 is MGHRA, CDR2 YSYEKL. This CDR3 comprises 17 residues. V lost 0 bases and J lost 4, with 16 bases in between. CDR3 loop: CASSQDQSPSEYNEQFF. Here the CDR3 DNA reads TGCGCCAGCAGCCAAGATCAGTCTCCTAGTGAGTACAATGAGCAGTTCTTC.

This clonotype has at least ten counts. The rearrangement uses TRBV25-1 and TRBJ1-6; D call uncertain. Trimming cost V 3 bases and J 9 bases, with 12 bases left between them. This CDR3 has 14 amino acids. CDR1 and CDR2 (germline): MGHDK, SYGVNS. The CDR3 is CASSEVFGSSPLHF. The CDR3 DNA sequence: TGTGCCAGCAGTGAGGTATTCGGATCTTCACCCCTCCACTTT.

This clonotype was counted many times. The chain carries TRBV7-2 and TRBJ2-7, with D possibly matching TRBD1 (5 bases). Germline V CDR1 and CDR2: SGHTA, FQGNSA. This CDR3 is 15 amino acids long. The V end lost 5 bases, the J end lost 6 bases, and 20 bases lay between the germline ends. CDR3 nucleotides: TGTGCCAGCAGCCCCAAGTCTCGGCAGGGAAGCGAGCAGTACTTC. This translates into CASSPKSRQGSEQYF.

In this sample, this clonotype turned up a few times. The CDR3 DNA follows: TGTGCCAGCAGTCTTTATGGACCGAGTAGCTCCTACGAGCAGTACTTC. It encodes CASSLYGPSSSYEQYF. This chain connects TRBV12-3 or TRBV12-4 to TRBJ2-7; D gene uncertain. Trimming left V 5 bases short and J 0 bases short, with 17 bases between. The CDR3 is 16 residues long.

The V and J genes are TRBV20-1 and TRBJ2-3; a possible D gene is TRBD2 (6 bases). Germline V gene data show CDR1 as DFQATT and CDR2 as SNEGSKA (reference sequence). The length of the CDR3 is 15 residues. With 3 bases removed from V and 4 bases from J, the gap between germline ends came to 17 bases. Written as DNA, the CDR3 is TGCAGTGCTAGTCCCACGGGGGTGGGCCCAGATACGCAGTATTTT. This codes for CSASPTGVGPDTQYF.

This clonotype was detected ten times or more. This chain uses TRBV5-1 with TRBJ2-1; 8 bases are a match to TRBD1. With V trimmed by 4 bases and J by 9 bases, 9 bases remained unmatched. CDR3 size: 14 residues. The V gene's germline CDR1 is SGHRS and CDR2 YFSETQ. The CDR3 DNA follows: TGCGCCAGCAGCACCCGACAGGGGATCGGTGAGCAGTTCTTC. This encodes CASSTRQGIGEQFF. Full variable domain (missing parts from reference TRBV5-1 and TRBJ2-1): KAGVTQTPRYLIKTRGQQVTLSCSPISGHRSVSWYQQTPGQGLQFLFEYFSETQRNKGNFPGRFSGRQFSNSRSEMNVSTLELGDSALYLCASSTRQGIGEQFFGPGTRLTVL.

In this sample, this clonotype turned up many times. The V and J genes are TRBV7-9 and TRBJ1-1; no firm D call. The CDR3 sequence is 16 residues long. Germline loops: CDR1 SEHNR, CDR2 FQNEAQ (reference sequence). Trimming left V 0 bases short and J 1 base short, with 12 bases between. In nucleotides, the CDR3 is TGTGCCAGCAGCTTAGCGAGGTCAGCACCGAACACTGAAGCTTTCTTT. This gives the protein CASSLARSAPNTEAFF.

This clonotype was seen ten or more times. The chain has TRBV12-3 or TRBV12-4 and TRBJ2-4; 13 bases map to TRBD2. V shed 6 bases and J 7 bases; nucleotides not matched to a gene: 3. This CDR3 region has 14 residues. This CDR3 is CASSLTSGGNIQYF. The CDR3 nucleotides are TGTGCCAGCAGCCTGACTAGCGGGGGGAACATTCAGTACTTC.

The sample holds many counts of this clonotype. Here the CDR3 DNA reads TGTGCCAGCAGCAATAGCGGGGGGACAGATACGCAGTATTTT. Encoded protein: CASSNSGGTDTQYF. This chain joins TRBV7-2 and TRBJ2-3, with 10 bases fitting TRBD2. Looked up from germline, CDR1 is SGHTA and CDR2 is FQGNSA. Unmatched junction bases numbered 2, after V lost 5 bases and J lost 3 bases. This CDR3 comprises 14 residues.

This clonotype was observed a few times. The V call is TRBV20-1, the J call TRBJ1-6; TRBD1 matches at 8 bases. The CDR3 runs to 13 residues. The V gene's germline CDR1 is DFQATT and CDR2 SNEGSKA (reference sequence). V lost 6 bases and J lost 5; bases outside the gene matches: 3. This CDR3 is CSAPDRDNSPLHF. CDR3 bases: TGCAGTGCGCCGGACAGGGATAATTCACCCCTCCACTTT.

The table lists this clonotype with many counts. The rearrangement joins TRBV4-2 to TRBJ2-3; unclear D gene. The V end lost 0 bases, the J end lost 1 base, and 17 bases lay between the germline ends. The length of the CDR3 is 18 residues. Germline V lookup: CDR1 LGHNA, CDR2 YNFKEQ. The CDR3 protein is CASSQDFFPHGGTDTQYF. In DNA, the CDR3 is TGTGCCAGCAGCCAAGATTTTTTCCCCCATGGTGGCACAGATACGCAGTATTTT.

At least ten counts were recorded for this clonotype. The chain couples TRBV7-2 to TRBJ2-1; TRBD2 matches 10 bases. The germline V gene has CDR1 SGHTA and CDR2 FQGNSA. The trim removed 4 bases at V and 5 bases at J, leaving 8 bases unmatched. The length of the CDR3 is 16 residues. CDR3 sequence reads: CASSSTSGGGNNEQFF. For the CDR3, the DNA is TGTGCCAGCAGCTCCACAAGCGGGGGGGGAAACAATGAGCAGTTCTTC.

In its sample, this clonotype was seen many times. The rearrangement uses TRBV7-3 and TRBJ2-7; 13 nucleotides match TRBD2. Trimming cost V 3 bases and J 4 bases; bases outside gene matches: 12. CDR1 is SGHTA, CDR2 FQGTGA, per germline. The CDR3 has 18 amino acids. The CDR3 DNA sequence: TGTGCCAGCAGCTTTCGCCTCGGGACTAGCGGGGCGACTTACGAGCAGTACGTC. Protein product: CASSFRLGTSGATYEQYV.

This clonotype was seen at least ten times. This chain connects TRBV5-1 to TRBJ2-7; 10 bases match TRBD1. Germline CDR1 and CDR2: SGHRS and YFSETQ. The CDR3 is made up of 14 amino acids. Losses at the gene ends were 5 bases for V and 3 bases for J; bases not matched to a gene: 5. The CDR3 coding sequence is TGCGCCAGCAGACGAGGACAGGGGGACTACGAGCAGTACTTC. This codes for CASRRGQGDYEQYF.

This clonotype occurred many times. The chain joins TRBV20-1 to TRBJ2-3, with 14 bases aligning to TRBD2. Germline loops: CDR1 DFQATT, CDR2 SNEGSKA (reference sequence). V lost 6 bases and J lost 3; bases outside the gene matches: 5. This CDR3 region has 15 residues. The CDR3 spells CSAPRTSGGTDTQYF. In DNA form, the CDR3 reads TGCAGTGCACCTCGGACTAGCGGGGGGACAGATACGCAGTATTTT.

The genes are TRBV7-9 and TRBJ1-4; D is possibly TRBD1 (5 bases). V dropped 1 base and J dropped 8 bases, with 14 bases sitting between them. Germline V gives CDR1 SEHNR, CDR2 FQNEAQ (reference sequence). This CDR3 region has 15 residues. The CDR3 DNA is TGTGCCAGCAGCTTAGGTGCAGGGAACGACGAAAAACTGTTTTTT. Its protein is CASSLGAGNDEKLFF.

At least ten counts were recorded for this clonotype. The chain is built from TRBV6-5 and TRBJ2-1; D not resolved. The V end lost 0 bases, the J end lost 2 bases, and 5 bases lay between the germline ends. Germline V gene lookup returns CDR1 MNHEY and CDR2 SVGAGI. The CDR3 runs to 14 residues. This CDR3 reads CASSYSTAYNEQFF. The DNA of the CDR3 is TGTGCCAGCAGTTACTCGACGGCCTACAATGAGCAGTTCTTC.

In this sample, this clonotype turned up a few times. The genes are TRBV6-6 and TRBJ2-3; D may be TRBD1 (5 bases). Germline CDR1 is MNHNY and CDR2 is SVGAGI (reference sequence). Trimming left V 6 bases short and J 4 bases short, with 14 bases between. The CDR3 is 14 residues long. CDR3 protein: CASRLLGASDTQYF. In nucleotides, the CDR3 is TGTGCCAGCAGACTCCTTGGGGCCTCAGATACGCAGTATTTT.

The sample holds many counts of this clonotype. This chain links TRBV9 with TRBJ1-1; no clear D. The CDR3 is 14 amino acids. The germline V gene encodes CDR1 SGDLS and CDR2 YYNGEE. Trimming took off 2 bases at V and 1 base at J, with 9 bases between the two ends. In DNA, the CDR3 is TGTGCCAGCAGCGTCACAAGCGAGAACACTGAAGCTTTCTTT. Protein: CASSVTSENTEAFF.